Listed here are 13 T cell receptor beta chains from one sample, sequenced in a study of blood T cell repertoires in COVID-19. The data were produced by immunoSEQ multiplex PCR, yet TCRdb's version contains in-frame clones alone and is incomplete. The table has 150,000 to 200,000 clones, 75% to 85% seen once. Sequencing was performed on PBMCs or T cells enriched from blood (not recorded which). Receptor source: a man aged 35-49 years who had recovered from COVID-19.

This chain uses TRBV20-1 with TRBJ1-2; TRBD1 agrees at 8 bases. Germline loops: CDR1 DFQATT, CDR2 SNEGSKA (reference sequence). Trimming at V came to 3 bases and at J to 3 bases, leaving 3 bases not matched to a gene. The CDR3 is made up of 13 amino acids. The CDR3, as DNA: TGCAGTGCTAGTGACAGGGGTCACTATGGCTACACCTTC. Translated: CSASDRGHYGYTF.

V is TRBV9 and J is TRBJ2-5; D perhaps matches TRBD2 (6 bases). The ends were cut back, 3 bases at V and 4 bases at J, with 10 bases in the middle. CDR3 length equals 13 residues. CDR1 is SGDLS, CDR2 YYNGEE, per germline. In DNA form, the CDR3 reads TGTGCCAGCAGCGCGGTCGGGGGAGAGACCCAGTACTTC. Protein product: CASSAVGGETQYF.

The chain combines TRBV12-3 or TRBV12-4 with TRBJ1-1; D remains ambiguous. Trimming took off 6 bases at V and 14 bases at J, with 16 bases between the two ends. The CDR3 loop spans 11 amino acids. In DNA form, the CDR3 reads TGTGCCAGCAGCCTCGGTCCTCTAACCTTCTTT. Encoded protein: CASSLGPLTFF.

The table lists this clone with a count of one. This sequence joins TRBV24-1 and TRBJ1-4; a possible D gene is TRBD1 (6 bases). The V end was cut by 2 bases, the J end by 17 bases, with 17 bases between. Germline loops: CDR1 KGHDR, CDR2 SFDVKD. This CDR3 spans 13 amino acids. CDR3 DNA: TGTGCCACCAGTGATTCTACTGATACAGGGTTCTTTTTT. It specifies CATSDSTDTGFFF.

J is TRBJ2-7 and V is TRBV7-9; 9 bases are shared with TRBD1. V shed 5 bases and J 6 bases; nucleotides not matched to a gene: 11. This CDR3 is built from 15 residues. Germline CDR1 is SEHNR and CDR2 is FQNEAQ (reference sequence). For the CDR3, the DNA is TGTGCCAGCAGCACACCGCCGGGACAGGGCGGCGAGCAGTACTTC. Its translation: CASSTPPGQGGEQYF.

The gene calls are TRBV11-3 and TRBJ1-4; TRBD1 might be the D (6 bases). The CDR3 covers 16 residues. V lost 5 bases to trimming and J lost 0 bases, with 13 bases between them. Germline V gene data show CDR1 as SGHNT and CDR2 as YENEEA. The CDR3 loop reads CASSPFGDTTNEKLFF. CDR3 nucleotide sequence: TGTGCCAGCAGCCCTTTCGGGGACACAACTAATGAAAAACTGTTTTTT.

The rearrangement joins TRBV5-6 to TRBJ1-5; 10 nucleotides match TRBD1. V trimming: 4 bases; J trimming: 2 bases; junction bases outside the gene matches: 3. Germline V lookup: CDR1 SGHDT, CDR2 YYEEEE. The length of the CDR3 is 15 residues. In DNA, the CDR3 is TGTGCCAGCAGCCCCGGGACAGGGGGCAATCAGCCCCAGCATTTT. Its protein product is CASSPGTGGNQPQHF.

The chain recombines TRBV5-4 with TRBJ2-2; D is ambiguous. The germline gives CDR1 SGHNT, CDR2 YYREEE (reference sequence). The CDR3 sequence is 12 residues long. Trimming pared 2 bases from V and 3 bases from J, leaving 2 bases between. CDR3: CASSFDTGELFF. As DNA, the CDR3 is TGTGCCAGCAGCTTCGACACCGGGGAGCTGTTTTTT.

This chain links TRBV10-3 with TRBJ2-1, with 8 bases matching TRBD2. This CDR3 comprises 16 residues. Germline V gives CDR1 ENHRY, CDR2 SYGVKD. The V and J ends lost 7 bases and 5 bases, in that order; junction bases with no gene match: 13. The CDR3 DNA reads TGTGCCATCACCCCGGGGCGGGGGGTCGGGGACAATGAGCAGTTCTTC. As protein: CAITPGRGVGDNEQFF.

The chain uses TRBV24-1 and TRBJ2-1; the D gene is possibly TRBD1 (5 bases). Germline CDR1 KGHDR, CDR2 SFDVKD. CDR3 length: 15 amino acids. Trimming removed 3 bases at V and 4 bases at J, with 12 bases between. CDR3 DNA sequence: TGTGCCACCAGTGATAGAAGGGGCGGATACAATGAGCAGTTCTTC. Amino acid sequence: CATSDRRGGYNEQFF.

In DNA form, the CDR3 reads TGTGCCAGCAGTGATGAGGCAGGGGGCTATGGCTACACCTTC. Protein product: CASSDEAGGYGYTF. The rearrangement links TRBV2 to TRBJ1-2; 7 nucleotides line up with TRBD1. CDR1 SNHLY and CDR2 FYNNEI come from the germline V gene. The CDR3 extends over 14 amino acids. V was pared by 3 bases and J by 4 bases, with 5 bases of the junction left unmatched.

The chain carries TRBV4-2 and TRBJ2-3, with 9 nucleotides matching TRBD2. V lost 4 bases, J lost 2 bases, and 4 bases stayed unmatched. The CDR3 is made up of 15 amino acids. Germline assignment: CDR1 LGHNA and CDR2 YNFKEQ. The CDR3 bases are TGTGCCAGCAGCCCCCTAGCGGGGAACACAGATACGCAGTATTTT. It encodes CASSPLAGNTDTQYF.

The V call is TRBV7-6, the J call TRBJ2-3, with D possibly TRBD2 on 6 matching bases. The CDR3 totals 11 residues. V lost 8 bases and J 3 bases, leaving 6 bases between the germline ends. CDR1 is SGHVS, CDR2 FNYEAQ, per germline. The CDR3 DNA follows: TGTGCCAGCGGGGGGACAGATACGCAGTATTTT. Translated: CASGGTDTQYF.